The present T cell receptor (beta chain) was sequenced within a study of blood T cell repertoires in COVID-19. Study-level information: Samples representing acute and convalescent COVID-19 were sourced from the United States, Italy and Spain. PBMCs, B-cell-depleted T cells, or T cells were the source of the cDNA or gDNA that made up the material.

Original handling: Cell counts per sample came from amplifying reference gene primers. Here immunoSEQ multiplex PCR was the method, and the copy in TCRdb shows in-frame clones only, minus some. That table gives V, J and clone size, and the DNA gave D and trimming. The data hold around 100,000 clones, with approximately 90% observed a single time. The germline V gene encodes CDR1 MNHEY and CDR2 SMNVEV (reference sequence). This CDR3 spans 20 amino acids. Trimming cost V 5 bases and J 5 bases, with 33 bases left between them. The rearrangement uses TRBV27 and TRBJ1-2; D is unresolved. This clonotype was sampled from a middle-aged man with acute or convalescent COVID-19. The specimen sequenced was peripheral blood. DNA for the CDR3: TGTGCCAGCAGTCCCGTTTCCCCTCACGACCGATTTGAGGGATTATATGGCTACACCTTC. Encoded protein: CASSPVSPHDRFEGLYGYTF.